Reported below is one TCR beta chain. These data originate in a study of blood T cell repertoires in COVID-19. At the level of the study: COVID-19 samples, acute and convalescent, were from the United States, Italy and Spain. T cells, B-cell-depleted T cells, or PBMCs provided the cDNA or gDNA that served as material.

In the original processing: Counts of nucleated cells, estimated from reference gene primer amplification, were obtained. The method was immunoSEQ multiplex PCR; TCRdb's version includes in-frame clones alone and lacks a portion of them. V and J calls and clone size are those listed in that table; D and trimming were worked out from the DNA. The sample includes approximately 150,000 clones, 70% to 85% of them seen just once. The clonotype originates from a woman over 75 with acute or convalescent COVID-19. The material sequenced was peripheral blood.

CDR3 bases: TGTGCCAGCAAACCATGGGGGGGAGGGGCGCATACTGAAGCTTTCTTT. This codes for CASKPWGGGAHTEAFF. The V gene is TRBV19, the J gene TRBJ1-1; TRBD1 might be the D (5 bases). Per germline, CDR1 LNHDA and CDR2 SQIVND (reference sequence). The CDR3 spans 16 residues. V lost 9 bases, J lost 5 bases, and 25 bases lay in between.